The next 12 T cell receptor beta chains were all read from a single sample in a study of blood T cells in healthy people across ages (dated by TCRdb to about 2015). Libraries were made using 5' RACE. Sequenced using an Illumina HiSeq 2500. A second PCR of roughly 6 to 11 cycles was performed with a sample-barcoded 5' primer and a J-beta primer mix. The raw public data were reprocessed by TCRdb itself: fastp quality trimming at Q25, MiXCR clonotype calling, in-frame beta chains only. Identical CDR3 proteins give one entry, which carries the most common genes and DNA. For this sample the table gives about 1.8 million distinct CDR3 sequences, of which 49% were detected only once. The ten largest clones capture 2% to 2.5% of the sample. The source material was blood. These receptors were obtained from a woman in her forties in good health.

A few counts support this clonotype. This sequence joins TRBV7-2 and TRBJ1-4; a weak D match, TRBD1 (6 bases). CDR1 is SGHTA and CDR2 is FQGNSA in the germline V gene. The CDR3 is made up of 15 amino acids. Trimming removed 3 bases at V and 2 bases at J, with 10 bases between. In DNA, the CDR3 is TGTGCCAGCAGCTTGGACAGCGGGACTAATGAAAAACTGTTTTTT. It translates to CASSLDSGTNEKLFF.

J is TRBJ2-2 and V is TRBV5-6; 7 positions match TRBD2. This CDR3 spans 16 amino acids. The germline V gene encodes CDR1 SGHDT and CDR2 YYEEEE. Germline trimming cut 5 bases from V and 0 bases from J; bases unmatched to any gene: 7. The DNA of the CDR3 is TGTGCCAGCAGGGGAGGGAAAACCGCGAACACCGGGGAGCTGTTTTTT. Translation gives CASRGGKTANTGELFF.

This clonotype was counted between two and nine times. This sequence joins TRBV6-1 and TRBJ1-5; TRBD1 is a possible D gene (6 bases). Germline V gene lookup returns CDR1 MNHNS and CDR2 SASEGT. This CDR3 contains 14 residues. The V end lost 9 bases, the J end lost 4 bases, and 16 bases lay between the germline ends. This chain's CDR3 is CASSLTGTNQPQHF. CDR3 nucleotide sequence: TGTGCCAGTTCATTAACAGGGACTAATCAGCCCCAGCATTTT.

This chain uses TRBV1 with TRBJ2-4; the table's TRBD1 call for D was not verified on the DNA. TRBV1 is marked as a pseudogene. This CDR3 region has 16 residues. The CDR3 loop is CTSSQVVGEFKNIQYF. CDR3 coding DNA: TGCACCAGCAGCCAAGTGGTGGGGGAGTTCAAAAACATTCAGTACTTC.

The chain joins TRBV10-2 to TRBJ2-5; D possibly corresponds to TRBD1 (6 bases). Per germline, CDR1 WSHSY and CDR2 SAAADI. The CDR3 consists of 16 residues. The ends were cut back, 5 bases at V and 1 base at J, with 17 bases in the middle. CDR3 loop: CASSRPTGSGQETQYF. The CDR3 region has the DNA TGCGCCAGCAGTCGTCCCACAGGGTCTGGCCAAGAGACCCAGTACTTC.

This chain uses TRBV9 with TRBJ2-3; 8 nucleotides match TRBD1. The CDR3 is 14 amino acids. Germline values: CDR1 SGDLS, CDR2 YYNGEE. With 3 bases clipped from V and 4 bases from J, the junction kept 4 bases outside the gene matches. The DNA for the CDR3 is TGTGCCAGCAGCGCAGGGGGCGCATCAGATACGCAGTATTTT. Protein sequence: CASSAGGASDTQYF.

The J gene is TRBJ2-7, the V gene TRBV10-3; D is tentatively TRBD1 or TRBD2 (5 bases each). This CDR3 comprises 15 residues. The V gene's germline CDR1 is ENHRY and CDR2 SYGVKD. Trimming removed 10 bases from V and 4 bases from J, with 23 bases in between. The CDR3 reads CATRPGGHRDYEQYF. DNA of the CDR3: TGTGCCACCCGGCCTGGAGGACACCGGGATTACGAGCAGTACTTC.

The rearrangement links TRBV7-2 to TRBJ2-3; 9 nucleotides match TRBD1. V shed 0 bases and J 9 bases; nucleotides not matched to a gene: 4. The CDR3 extends over 14 amino acids. Germline lookup yields CDR1 SGHTA and CDR2 FQGNSA. The CDR3 DNA reads as TGTGCCAGCAGCTTAGCGCCGGGACAGGGAACGCAGTATTTT. Its protein product is CASSLAPGQGTQYF.

This clonotype was picked up one time. The rearrangement links TRBV6-2 or TRBV6-3 to TRBJ1-5; tentative D call: TRBD1 (5 bases). V was clipped by 0 bases and J by 0 bases, with 6 bases between them. This CDR3 has 15 amino acids. Germline-derived CDR1 and CDR2 are MNHEY and SVGEGT. The CDR3 region has the DNA TGTGCCAGCAGTTACTCGACAGTTAGCAATCAGCCCCAGCATTTT. Amino acid sequence: CASSYSTVSNQPQHF.

The chain has TRBV6-2 or TRBV6-3 and TRBJ2-7, with 8 bases identical to TRBD2. Trimming cost V 7 bases and J 1 base; bases outside gene matches: 9. CDR1 MNHEY and CDR2 SVGEGT come from the germline V gene. The CDR3 totals 15 residues. CDR3 amino acids: CASKPVGGGSYEQYF. CDR3 nucleotides: TGTGCCAGCAAACCGGTCGGCGGGGGGTCCTACGAGCAGTACTTC.

Here the CDR3 reads CASSLKGPTGETQYF. Written as DNA, the CDR3 is TGTGCCAGCAGTCTTAAGGGACCTACGGGAGAGACCCAGTACTTC. V usage is TRBV12-3 or TRBV12-4 and J usage is TRBJ2-5; perhaps D is TRBD1 or TRBD2 (5 bases each). This CDR3 is 15 amino acids long. V lost 5 bases, J lost 4 bases, and 17 bases lay in between.

This clonotype has just a few counts. The rearrangement links TRBV12-3 or TRBV12-4 to TRBJ2-7; D remains ambiguous. The CDR3 length is 13 residues. Trimming removed 6 bases at V and 2 bases at J, with 11 bases between. In DNA, the CDR3 is TGTGCCAGCAGACCTTCGGCCGCCTACGAGCAGTACTTC. Its translation: CASRPSAAYEQYF.